The rows below give T cell receptor beta chains drawn from one sample of a study of blood T cell repertoires in COVID-19. Measured with immunoSEQ multiplex PCR; TCRdb has only the in-frame clones, and not every one. Among more than 250,000 clones, around 87% were seen once, and the ten largest hold 1%. Sequences were obtained from peripheral blood. These receptors came from a man aged 45-60 years with active or convalescent COVID-19. Each CDR3 is given with its conserved first and last residue. D genes are given only for firm matches. Size tells how often a clone was seen (once, few, many) or the class of an expanded clone, and some rows leave it out.

>TRBJ1-1|TRBV28|once|NA
TGTGCCAGCAGTTTGAATAGAGGGGGAGCTTTCTTT
CASSLNRGGAFF
>TRBJ2-7|TRBV6-1|NA|TRBD1
TGTGCCAGCAGTGAAGGTTTCTGGGACAGGGGTAACGAGCAGTACTTC
CASSEGFWDRGNEQYF
>TRBJ2-2|TRBV18|NA|NA
TGTGCCAGCTCACCCAGGCAGCCGAACACCGGGGAGCTGTTTTTT
CASSPRQPNTGELFF
>TRBJ2-7|TRBV18|few|TRBD2
TGTGCCAGCTCACCGAGGCGGGAGGGCTTCAACGAGCAGTACTTC
CASSPRREGFNEQYF
>TRBJ1-2|TRBV15|NA|NA
TGTGCCACCAGCAGAGAAGGACAGTTCTATGGCTACACCTTC
CATSREGQFYGYTF
>TRBJ2-3|TRBV27|once|TRBD2
TGTGCCAGCAGAGGGGCTAGCGGGATCGATACGCAGTATTTT
CASRGASGIDTQYF
>TRBJ1-4|TRBV18|NA|NA
TGTGCCAGCTCACTTAGGGCGCGGGAAGAAAAACTGTTTTTT
CASSLRAREEKLFF
>TRBJ2-3|TRBV5-1|NA|TRBD1
TGCGCCAGCAGTACCGGGACAGGGGTAGATACGCAGTATTTT
CASSTGTGVDTQYF
>TRBJ2-2|TRBV11-3|NA|NA
TGTGCCAGCAGCTTAGAGGGCCCAGAGAACACCGGGGAGCTGTTTTTT
CASSLEGPENTGELFF
>TRBJ2-2|TRBV9|once|NA
TGTGCCAGCAGCGTAGCTACGGGGGCCGGGGAGCTGTTTTTT
CASSVATGAGELFF
>TRBJ2-1|TRBV19|NA|TRBD2
TGTGCCAGTAGTGCCCCTGAGCGGGGGGGCCGCGATGAGCAGTTCTTC
CASSAPERGGRDEQFF
>TRBJ1-3|TRBV28|NA|NA
TGTGCCAGCACCTCTCAGGGGAGCTCTGGAAACACCATATATTTT
CASTSQGSSGNTIYF
>TRBJ1-1|TRBV18|NA|NA
TGTGCCAGCTCACCACTCGGGGGGCGGGGCACTGAAGCTTTCTTT
CASSPLGGRGTEAFF
>TRBJ2-3|TRBV29-1|NA|NA
TGCAGCGTTGAAGTGCCGGGCACAGATACGCAGTATTTT
CSVEVPGTDTQYF
>TRBJ1-2|TRBV19|NA|TRBD1
TGTGCCAGTAGTATCGGGGGACAGAACTATGGCTACACCTTC
CASSIGGQNYGYTF
>TRBJ1-5|TRBV27|NA|NA
TGTGCCGCCTCTTACAGGGTCGGCAATCAGCCCCAGCATTTT
CAASYRVGNQPQHF
>TRBJ1-6|TRBV18|NA|NA
TGTGCCAGCGCACGGACAGAGTATAATTCACCCCTCCACTTT
CASARTEYNSPLHF